This T cell receptor beta chain appears in the sequencing data of a study of low-dose radiotherapy and immunotherapy resistance in tumors. Study-level background: Fractions of 1 Gy went to Cohort 2 every two weeks, for 13 Gy over 26 weeks. Aspirin was taken orally by patients at 300 mg daily for four cycles from cycle 1 day 1.

TRAV and TRBV primers primed cDNA for both TCRalpha and TCRbeta. For amplifying TCRs, the PCR ran for about 19 cycles with Phusion, which was used together with a constant-region primer and the adapter on the V primers. TCRdb reprocessed the reads with MiXCR, giving one entry per CDR3 protein. The sample lists roughly 100,000 distinct CDR3 sequences, roughly 20% occurring once. This clonotype was found many times. The sample's time point: after trial treatment. This sample's treatment: LDRT plus nivolumab, ipilimumab, low-dose cyclophosphamide and aspirin (RACIN trial). Donors were administered nivolumab, ipilimumab, aspirin and low-dose cyclophosphamide, together with low-dose radiotherapy. This CDR3 contains 15 residues. CDR1 and CDR2 from the germline V gene are ENHRY and SYGVKD. Trimming pared 3 bases from V and 8 bases from J, leaving 16 bases between.

The material was PBMCs, obtained after low-dose radiotherapy plus immunotherapy. The source of this sequence is a male donor with prostate cancer. The V call is TRBV10-3, the J call TRBJ1-4, with a weak D call TRBD1 (6 bases). CDR3 in DNA: TGTGCCATCAGTGAATCGCGGGGGCCAGGGGAAAAACTGTTTTTT. Translation gives CAISESRGPGEKLFF.